This TCR beta chain was sequenced during a study of blood T cells in healthy people across ages. Study-wide points: Per million T cells, the diversity of TCR beta decreased roughly linearly as age advanced. It was the long-lived donors that had more naive CD4+ cells and higher diversity than aged donors.

A remark on this clonotype: Its antigen is currently unknown.

The germline V gene encodes CDR1 MGHDK and CDR2 SYGVNS. The CDR3 extends over 11 amino acids. V lost 5 bases to trimming and J lost 5 bases, with 6 bases between them. Peripheral blood from each donor was collected in a volume of roughly 9.2 milliliters. A J-beta primer mix and a sample-barcoded 5' primer were used in a second PCR of roughly 7 to 12 cycles. The template-switch adaptor, which had 12 random nucleotides, put a tag on each cDNA molecule. Using its own MiXCR run on the 5' RACE reads, TCRdb lists one record per CDR3 protein. There are roughly 1.9 million distinct CDR3 sequences in the sample; more than 35% occur only once, and under 30% lies in the top ten.

This TCR derives from a human donor in good health. Material for sequencing was blood. This sequence joins TRBV25-1 and TRBJ1-2, with no clear D. The CDR3 sequence: CASSMGYGYTF. In DNA, the CDR3 is TGTGCCAGCAGTATGGGGTATGGCTACACCTTC.